These T cell receptor beta chains were read from a single sample in a study of cytomegalovirus exposure and HLA in healthy donors. Clones were read by immunoSEQ multiplex PCR, and TCRdb kept only the in-frame ones, dropping some. Of roughly 120,000 clones listed, more than 85% are singletons. Sequenced material: PBMCs. Receptors were obtained from a man between 18 and 29 years old in good health and CMV-seropositive. The CDR3 runs from the conserved cysteine through the conserved F or W. Each record gives: J gene, CDR3 length, clone size, D gene, V gene, CDR3 DNA, CDR3 protein. The D gene is left open where the match is weak. The listing skips clone size in some rows; elsewhere it reads once, few, many or a size class.

TRBJ1-5	15	-	TRBD1	TRBV28	TGTGCCAGCAGTTTGGCAGGGGGCGACAATCAGCCCCAGCATTTT	CASSLAGGDNQPQHF
TRBJ1-2	14	-	-	TRBV28	TGTGCCAGCAGTTCCCTCGGGGGGGACTATGGCTACACCTTC	CASSSLGGDYGYTF
TRBJ2-1	16	-	-	TRBV5-6	TGTGCCAGCAGCCCGACCGGGACTGGTGGAGCTTGGGAGCAGTTCTTC	CASSPTGTGGAWEQFF
TRBJ2-1	14	-	-	TRBV30	TGTGCCTCCACCAGGGGTAGCTACTACAATGAGCAGTTCTTC	CASTRGSYYNEQFF
TRBJ2-7	15	-	TRBD1	TRBV5-1	TGCGCCAGCAGCTTAACCGGGACAGGCTCCTACGAGCAGTACTTC	CASSLTGTGSYEQYF
TRBJ1-2	15	few	-	TRBV6-1	TGTGCCAGCAGTGAAGGGTGGGGGCTAAACTATGGCTACACCTTC	CASSEGWGLNYGYTF
TRBJ1-6	15	-	-	TRBV5-1	TGCGCCAGCAGCTCCATCGCCTACTATAATTCACCCCTCCACTTT	CASSSIAYYNSPLHF
TRBJ2-5	13	-	-	TRBV5-1	TGCGCCAGCAGCTTGGGGGGAGAAGAGACCCAGTACTTC	CASSLGGEETQYF
TRBJ2-5	15	-	TRBD2	TRBV9	TGTGCCAGCAGCTCTAGCGGGGGCGCCGTCGAGACCCAGTACTTC	CASSSSGGAVETQYF
TRBJ2-7	13	-	-	TRBV10-3	TGTGCCATCAGCCAGGGTTTTGACTACGAGCAGTACTTC	CAISQGFDYEQYF
TRBJ1-2	13	few	-	TRBV13	TGTGCCAGCAGCTTTGAGACTCACTATGGCTACACCTTC	CASSFETHYGYTF
TRBJ2-5	13	-	-	TRBV6-1	TGTGCCAGCAGTGAATGGCCGCTGGAGACCCAGTACTTC	CASSEWPLETQYF
TRBJ1-1	12	-	-	TRBV28	TGTGCCAGCAGTTTAAAAGGGGTAGAAGCTTTCTTT	CASSLKGVEAFF
TRBJ1-6	15	-	TRBD1	TRBV19	TGTGCCAGTAGTATAGGAGACAGGGGAAGTTCACCCCTCCACTTT	CASSIGDRGSSPLHF
TRBJ1-1	17	-	-	TRBV28	TGTGCCAGCAGAGTTACGGGGGGCGGATTTTTAACAACTGAAGCTTTCTTT	CASRVTGGGFLTTEAFF
TRBJ2-7	15	few	-	TRBV4-1	TGCGCCAGCAGCCAAGATCTTAACAGAGCCTACGAGCAGTACTTC	CASSQDLNRAYEQYF
TRBJ1-4	17	-	TRBD1	TRBV12-5	TGTGCTAGTGGCGGTAATAGGACCACAGGGGTAGGTGAAAAACTGTTTTTT	CASGGNRTTGVGEKLFF
TRBJ2-5	15	-	-	TRBV15	TGTGCCACCGGCACCAGGACTCTGGGGCAAGAGACCCAGTACTTC	CATGTRTLGQETQYF
TRBJ2-3	14	-	-	TRBV7-6	TGTGCCAGCAGCTTCCTGGCAATCACAGATACGCAGTATTTT	CASSFLAITDTQYF
TRBJ1-6	15	-	-	TRBV6-1	TGTGCCAGCAGTGAATGGGGGCTCCATAATTCACCCCTCCACTTT	CASSEWGLHNSPLHF
TRBJ2-7	12	-	-	TRBV5-1	TGCGCCAGCTCCACTCCCTCCGACGAGCAGTACTTC	CASSTPSDEQYF
TRBJ2-7	13	-	-	TRBV10-3	TGTGCCATCAGTGATGGGCGAATCGGCGAGCAGTACTTC	CAISDGRIGEQYF
TRBJ2-7	15	-	-	TRBV11-2	TGTGCCAGCAGCCAGCGGGCACCTCTGAGCTACGAGCAGTACTTC	CASSQRAPLSYEQYF
TRBJ2-1	15	-	TRBD2	TRBV25-1	TGTGCCAGCAGTGGGGGGGGGTTTTGGAACAATGAGCAGTTCTTC	CASSGGGFWNNEQFF
TRBJ1-1	15	-	TRBD1	TRBV7-9	TGTGCCAGCAGCTTAGGGGACAGGGGTTCCACTGAAGCTTTCTTT	CASSLGDRGSTEAFF
TRBJ2-3	14	-	TRBD1	TRBV5-1	TGCGCCAGCAGCCAGGACAGGAGAACAGATACGCAGTATTTT	CASSQDRRTDTQYF
TRBJ2-2	18	-	-	TRBV5-1	TGCGCCAGCAGCTTGGCGCTGAGTAAGGAGGCGAACACCGGGGAGCTGTTTTTT	CASSLALSKEANTGELFF
TRBJ1-2	13	-	-	TRBV7-2	TGTGCCAGCAGCTTAGTGGCAGACTATGGCTACACCTTC	CASSLVADYGYTF
TRBJ1-4	15	-	TRBD1	TRBV2	TGTGCCAGCAGTCGCACAGGGGTAACTAATGAAAAACTGTTTTTT	CASSRTGVTNEKLFF
TRBJ2-7	13	once	-	TRBV27	TGTGCCAGCAGCCCCATCCCCCCCCACGAGCAGTACTTC	CASSPIPPHEQYF
TRBJ1-6	15	-	-	TRBV7-9	TGTGCCAGCAGCTTAGCAGGGGGCTATAATTCACCCCTCCACTTT	CASSLAGGYNSPLHF
TRBJ1-2	16	-	TRBD1	TRBV5-1	TGCGCCAGCAGCTCGAGGACCGATGGGACAGACTATGGCTACACCTTC	CASSSRTDGTDYGYTF